This section outlines one T cell receptor (beta chain) sequence together with its context. Its specificity is not known. These data come from a study of blood T cells in healthy people across ages. Next came a second PCR, run for roughly 7 to 12 cycles, which used a sample-barcoded 5' primer along with a J-beta primer mix. One entry per CDR3 protein, called by TCRdb with MiXCR from the 5' RACE reads. The sample includes some 1.5 million distinct CDR3 sequences, 28% of them seen just once. Broader study findings: Roughly linear age-related decline in beta diversity appeared, significant by age about 40.

The clonotype was recovered from a woman aged 25 to 39 in good health. The source material was blood.

CDR3 sequence: CASSQNFQLDNEQFF. The CDR3 nucleotides are TGTGCCAGCAGCCAAAATTTCCAGTTAGACAATGAGCAGTTCTTC. This sequence joins TRBV3-1 and TRBJ2-1; no definite D call. The CDR3 spans 15 residues. V lost 2 bases to trimming and J lost 5 bases, with 13 bases between them. CDR1 LGHDT and CDR2 YNNKEL come from the germline V gene (reference sequence).